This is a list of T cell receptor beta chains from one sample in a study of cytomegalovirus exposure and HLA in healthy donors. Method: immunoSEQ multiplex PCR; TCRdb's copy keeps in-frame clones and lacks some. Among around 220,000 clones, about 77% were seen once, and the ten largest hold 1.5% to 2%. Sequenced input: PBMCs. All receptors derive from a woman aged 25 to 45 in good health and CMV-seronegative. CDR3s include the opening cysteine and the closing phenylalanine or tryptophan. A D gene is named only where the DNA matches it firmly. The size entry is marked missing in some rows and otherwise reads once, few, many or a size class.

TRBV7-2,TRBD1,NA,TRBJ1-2,TGTGCCAGCAGCCCAAGACCGGGACAGGCCGGTTTTTACACCTTC,CASSPRPGQAGFYTF
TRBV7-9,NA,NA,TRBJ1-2,TGTGCCAGCAGCTTAGAATCCGACAGGACGTACTATGGCTACACCTTC,CASSLESDRTYYGYTF
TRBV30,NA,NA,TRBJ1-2,TGTGCCTGGAGACAGGTGGAATATGGCTACACCTTC,CAWRQVEYGYTF
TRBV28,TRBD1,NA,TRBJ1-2,TGTGCCAGCAGACGGGACAGGGCAACCTATGGCTACACCTTC,CASRRDRATYGYTF
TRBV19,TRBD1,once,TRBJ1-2,TGTGCCAGTACCAGGGACAGAGAGCTCTATGGCTACACCTTC,CASTRDRELYGYTF
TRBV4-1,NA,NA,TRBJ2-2,TGCGCCAGCAAAGGACTGGAGGGCCGAACCGGGGAGCTGTTTTTT,CASKGLEGRTGELFF
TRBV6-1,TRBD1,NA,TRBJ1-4,TGTGCCAGCAGTTCCACAGGGGGTGAAAAACTGTTTTTT,CASSSTGGEKLFF
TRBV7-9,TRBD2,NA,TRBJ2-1,TGTGCCAGCAGCCCGGGACTAGCGGGAGGGAACTCCTACAATGAGCAGTTCTTC,CASSPGLAGGNSYNEQFF
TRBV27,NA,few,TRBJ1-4,TGTGCCAGCTCCTCAGCGGGTAGGGAGGAAAAACTGTTTTTT,CASSSAGREEKLFF
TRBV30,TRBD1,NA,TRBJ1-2,TGTGCCTGGAGTGCACGGGGACAGGCACTCATCTATGGCTACACCTTC,CAWSARGQALIYGYTF
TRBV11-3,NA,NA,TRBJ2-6,TGTGCCAGCAGCGGGAGTTCTGGGGCCAACGTCCTGACTTTC,CASSGSSGANVLTF
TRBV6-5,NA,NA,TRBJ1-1,TGTGCCAGCAAGCGAGTTCAGGGGAACACTGAAGCTTTCTTT,CASKRVQGNTEAFF
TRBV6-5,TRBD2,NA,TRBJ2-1,TGTGCCAGCTTGCGAGCGGGGTACAATGAGCAGTTCTTC,CASLRAGYNEQFF
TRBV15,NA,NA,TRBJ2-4,TGTGCCACCAGCAGTTCTACCCTCACGATTCAGTACTTC,CATSSSTLTIQYF
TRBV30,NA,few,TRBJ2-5,TGTGCCTGGTCAATGGGCCCGGAAGACGGGACCCAGTACTTC,CAWSMGPEDGTQYF
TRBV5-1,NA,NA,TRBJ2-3,TGCGCCAGCAGCTTGGGAGTCGGTACGCAGTATTTT,CASSLGVGTQYF
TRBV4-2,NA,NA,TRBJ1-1,TGTGCCAGCAGCGTAAGCGGGGGCACTGAAGCTTTCTTT,CASSVSGGTEAFF
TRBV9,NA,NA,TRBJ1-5,TGTGCCAGCAGCCTGTCAGGGGATAGCAATCAGCCCCAGCATTTT,CASSLSGDSNQPQHF
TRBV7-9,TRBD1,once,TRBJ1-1,TGTTCCAGCAGCTTACTAGGACAGGGAGGAAACACTGAAGCTTTCTTT,CSSSLLGQGGNTEAFF
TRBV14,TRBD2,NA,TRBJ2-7,TGTGCCAGCAGCCCCGGACGGGGAGGGTACGAGCAGTACTTC,CASSPGRGGYEQYF
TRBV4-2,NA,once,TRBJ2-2,TGTGCCAGCAGCCAAGAGGCCCCTAGCTCCTCGAACACCGGGGAGCTGTTTTTT,CASSQEAPSSSNTGELFF
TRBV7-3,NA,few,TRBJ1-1,TGTGCCAGCAGATCCACGGTAAACACTGAAGCTTTCTTT,CASRSTVNTEAFF
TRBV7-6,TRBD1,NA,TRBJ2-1,TGTGCCAGCAGCTTATTTGGACAGGCCCGAAATGAGCAGTTCTTC,CASSLFGQARNEQFF
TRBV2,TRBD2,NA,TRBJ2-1,TGTGCCAGCAGTGTCCGCGGACTAGCGGGAGCCGGTGAGCAGTTCTTC,CASSVRGLAGAGEQFF
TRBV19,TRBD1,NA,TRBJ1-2,TGTGCCAGTAGTCGACAGGGAAGCTCTAACTATGGCTACACCTTC,CASSRQGSSNYGYTF
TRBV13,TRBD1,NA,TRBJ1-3,TGTGCCAGCAGCTTAGGCCTGCGACAGGGACCCCTCTTAAACACCATATATTTT,CASSLGLRQGPLLNTIYF
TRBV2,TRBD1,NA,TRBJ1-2,TGTGCCAGCAGGCCCCAGACAGGGCCCGGGGGCTACACCTTC,CASRPQTGPGGYTF
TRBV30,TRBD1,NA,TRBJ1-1,TGTGCCTCCAATCCCGGGACAGGTCTGGGTGAAGCTTTCTTT,CASNPGTGLGEAFF
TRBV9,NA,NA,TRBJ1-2,TGTGCCAGCAGTTCGATCCCCGGGAGGAACTATGGCTACACCTTC,CASSSIPGRNYGYTF